Shown below are 21 T cell receptor beta chains from a single sample sequenced in a study of cytomegalovirus exposure and HLA in healthy donors. The PCR employed 60 Vbeta primers together with 13 Jbeta primers. Sequencing was performed with immunoSEQ multiplex PCR; in TCRdb, only in-frame clones are kept and a portion is missing. The data contain roughly 120,000 clones, 76% of them seen just once; the ten biggest clones take up 1.9%. The sequencing sample was made of PBMCs. All receptors come from a man aged 50-60 years in good health and CMV-seronegative.

The gene calls are TRBV5-1 and TRBJ2-1, with 8 bases aligning to TRBD1. V lost 1 base, J lost 6 bases, and 3 bases stayed unmatched. From germline, CDR1 is SGHRS and CDR2 YFSETQ. The CDR3 runs 14 residues. The CDR3 coding sequence is TGCGCCAGCAGCTTGTCCGGGACAGGCAATGAGCAGTTCTTC. Amino acid sequence: CASSLSGTGNEQFF.

The chain uses TRBV11-1 and TRBJ1-1, with D maybe TRBD1 (6 bases). The CDR3 has 14 amino acids. Germline V gives CDR1 SGHAT, CDR2 FQDESV (reference sequence). The ends were cut back, 5 bases at V and 0 bases at J, with 10 bases in the middle. CDR3 sequence: CASSRQGMNTEAFF. The CDR3 DNA follows: TGTGCCAGCAGCCGCCAGGGGATGAACACTGAAGCTTTCTTT.

This clone was recorded once. The chain employs TRBV6-6 and TRBJ1-6, with D possibly TRBD1 on 6 matching bases. The CDR3 totals 16 residues. Germline CDR1 MNHNY, CDR2 SVGAGI (reference sequence). The V and J ends lost 0 bases and 6 bases respectively, with 12 bases between them. CDR3 loop: CASSYSPRGSNSPLHF. The CDR3 DNA reads as TGTGCCAGCAGTTACTCCCCCAGGGGCTCTAATTCACCCCTCCACTTT.

This chain links TRBV5-6 with TRBJ2-1; D possibly corresponds to TRBD2 (6 bases). The CDR3 length is 15 residues. Trimming shortened V by 5 bases and J by 7 bases, and 19 bases separated the two germline ends. Germline-derived CDR1 and CDR2 are SGHDT and YYEEEE. In nucleotides, the CDR3 is TGTGCCAGCAGTAGTTTCCAGCGGGCGGATAATGAGCAGTTCTTC. Translated, it gives CASSSFQRADNEQFF.

The chain recombines TRBV2 with TRBJ1-3; D is undetermined. The CDR3 sequence is 14 residues long. Germline-derived CDR1 and CDR2 are SNHLY and FYNNEI. Trimming pared 3 bases from V and 0 bases from J, leaving 6 bases between. CDR3 sequence reads: CASSDWLSGNTIYF. The CDR3 DNA is TGTGCCAGCAGTGATTGGCTCTCTGGAAACACCATATATTTT.

CDR3 sequence (DNA): TGTGCCAGCAGCCAAAAGCGGACCTTATACAATGAGCAGTTCTTC. Translated, it gives CASSQKRTLYNEQFF. V is TRBV11-2 and J is TRBJ2-1, with a tentative D call TRBD2 (5 bases). V was trimmed by 5 bases and J by 4 bases, leaving 15 bases between them. Germline CDR1 is SGHAT and CDR2 is FQNNGV. This CDR3 has 15 amino acids. Filled out from reference TRBV11-2 and TRBJ2-1, the complete variable domain reads EAGVAQSPRYKIIEKRQSVAFWCNPISGHATLYWYQQILGQGPKLLIQFQNNGVVDDSQLPKDRFSAERLKGVDSTLKIQPAKLEDSAVYLCASSQKRTLYNEQFFGPGTRLTVL.

The chain is built from TRBV18 and TRBJ2-2; perhaps TRBD2 as D (6 bases). Trimming took 0 bases from V and 2 from J, leaving 13 bases between them. The CDR3 contains 17 residues. CDR1 is KGHSH, CDR2 LQKENI, per germline. The CDR3 sequence: CASSPPLGSGNTGELFF. CDR3 in DNA: TGTGCCAGCTCACCACCGTTAGGTAGCGGAAACACCGGGGAGCTGTTTTTT.

This clone appeared once. The chain recombines TRBV5-8 with TRBJ1-5; D is unclear. The CDR3 length is 14 residues. Trimming took 0 bases from V and 9 from J, leaving 13 bases between them. Germline values: CDR1 SGHTS, CDR2 YDEGEE. CDR3 nucleotide sequence: TGTGCCAGCAGCTTGGGCGGTACGTCCCCGCCCCAGCATTTT. This codes for CASSLGGTSPPQHF.

The V call is TRBV30, the J call TRBJ1-4; a possible D gene is TRBD1 (6 bases). V was trimmed by 4 bases and J by 4 bases, leaving 16 bases between them. The V gene's germline CDR1 is GTSNPN and CDR2 SVGIG (reference sequence). The CDR3 length is 15 residues. This chain's CDR3 is CAWNNGGGGNEKLFF. The CDR3 DNA follows: TGTGCCTGGAATAACGGGGGAGGGGGTAATGAAAAACTGTTTTTT.

The rearrangement uses TRBV4-1 and TRBJ1-3; D not certain. Trimming shortened V by 0 bases and J by 4 bases, and 10 bases separated the two germline ends. Germline CDR1 MGHRA, CDR2 YSYEKL. The CDR3 spans 15 residues. CDR3 DNA sequence: TGCGCCAGCAGCCAAGATGGAGTGGCGGGAAACACCATATATTTT. Translating it yields CASSQDGVAGNTIYF.

The rearrangement joins TRBV29-1 to TRBJ2-6, with D perhaps matching TRBD2 (6 bases). The germline V gene has CDR1 SQVTM and CDR2 ANQGSEA. Trimming took off 6 bases at V and 0 bases at J, with 12 bases between the two ends. The CDR3 spans 15 residues. The CDR3 sequence is CSVGGRFSGANVLTF. In DNA, the CDR3 is TGCAGCGTCGGGGGACGTTTCTCTGGGGCCAACGTCCTGACTTTC.

This clone was found once. This rearrangement joins TRBV27 to TRBJ2-3; 9 bases are a match to TRBD2. CDR3 length equals 15 residues. J gave up 5 bases and V 5 bases, and 8 bases lay outside the gene matches. CDR1 and CDR2 from the germline V gene are MNHEY and SMNVEV (reference sequence). The CDR3 spells CASSQAGGFGDTQYF. CDR3 in DNA: TGTGCCAGCAGTCAGGCGGGGGGGTTTGGAGATACGCAGTATTTT.

This chain connects TRBV6-1 to TRBJ1-4, with a possible D match to TRBD1 (6 bases). V shed 6 bases and J shed 5 bases, with 16 bases lying between them. The germline V gene has CDR1 MNHNS and CDR2 SASEGT. The length of the CDR3 is 15 residues. Here the CDR3 DNA reads TGTGCCAGCAGGCCTCGGACAGATCACAATGAAAAACTGTTTTTT. Translating it yields CASRPRTDHNEKLFF.

The chain couples TRBV2 to TRBJ1-1, with D perhaps matching TRBD1 (5 bases). This CDR3 is built from 12 residues. CDR1 SNHLY and CDR2 FYNNEI come from the germline V gene. V dropped 6 bases and J dropped 7 bases, with 12 bases sitting between them. The CDR3 protein is CASRYGGGEAFF. The CDR3, as DNA: TGTGCCAGCAGGTACGGGGGGGGTGAAGCTTTCTTT.

The rearrangement joins TRBV2 to TRBJ1-3; no reliable D call. The CDR3 sequence is 13 residues long. Germline-derived CDR1 and CDR2 are SNHLY and FYNNEI. Between the trimmed V and J ends, which lost 5 bases and 0 bases, there was a span of 5 bases. For the CDR3, the DNA is TGTGCCAGCAGTACATACTCTGGAAACACCATATATTTT. Residues: CASSTYSGNTIYF.

This clone was seen more than once but under ten times. The CDR3 loop is CASSQLSTGGSGNTIYF. CDR3 bases: TGCGCCAGCAGCCAACTCTCGACAGGCGGCTCTGGAAACACCATATATTTT. The chain couples TRBV4-3 to TRBJ1-3, with D perhaps matching TRBD1 (6 bases). V dropped 2 bases and J dropped 0 bases, with 14 bases sitting between them. Germline V CDR1 and CDR2: LGHNA, YSLEER. The CDR3 extends over 17 amino acids.

This clone was seen more than once but under ten times. The chain couples TRBV19 to TRBJ1-5, with D possibly TRBD1 on 6 matching bases. The CDR3 totals 15 residues. The germline V and J ends were trimmed by 4 bases and 3 bases, with 13 bases remaining between them. The germline V gene encodes CDR1 LNHDA and CDR2 SQIVND (reference sequence). CDR3 sequence: CASSTQGIVNQPQHF. The CDR3 DNA follows: TGTGCCAGTAGTACTCAGGGGATAGTCAATCAGCCCCAGCATTTT.

The chain carries TRBV4-1 and TRBJ2-3, with 8 bases matching TRBD2. Germline CDR1 is MGHRA and CDR2 is YSYEKL. This CDR3 is built from 16 residues. V trimming: 0 bases; J trimming: 1 base; junction bases outside the gene matches: 3. The CDR3 coding sequence is TGCGCCAGCAGCCAAGACTCCGGGGGGGGCACAGATACGCAGTATTTT. Residues: CASSQDSGGGTDTQYF.

This clone has more than one count but fewer than ten. The chain combines TRBV7-2 with TRBJ1-2; 9 bases match TRBD1. CDR1 and CDR2 from the germline V gene are SGHTA and FQGNSA. CDR3 length equals 14 residues. J lost 5 bases, V lost 2 bases, and 3 bases had no gene match. CDR3 loop: CASSLSGQGYGYTF. CDR3 coding DNA: TGTGCCAGCAGCTTATCCGGACAGGGGTATGGCTACACCTTC.

This chain uses TRBV6-5 with TRBJ2-2, with 13 bases that match TRBD2. The CDR3 contains 16 residues. Germline trimming cut 4 bases from V and 3 bases from J; bases unmatched to any gene: 2. CDR1 and CDR2 (germline): MNHEY, SVGAGI. The DNA of the CDR3 is TGTGCCAGCAGTTTACTAGCGGGGGGGGACACCGGGGAGCTGTTTTTT. Its protein is CASSLLAGGDTGELFF.

This clone was observed a few times. This sample includes further DNA sequences coding for the same CDR3. The V gene is TRBV2, the J gene TRBJ2-5; 10 bases are shared with TRBD1. The CDR3 has 14 amino acids. The junction had 3 bases not matched to a gene; V was cut back by 4 bases and J by 4 bases. Germline CDR1 is SNHLY and CDR2 is FYNNEI. CDR3 bases: TGTGCCAGCAGTGGGGACAGGGGATCAGAGACCCAGTACTTC. Protein sequence: CASSGDRGSETQYF.